The 23 T cell receptor beta chains presented below share a single source sample, sequenced in a study of T cell repertoires in cytomegalovirus infection. These receptors' antigens are unknown. TCRdb re-analysed the reads in MiXCR, keeping a single row per CDR3 protein. This sample has approximately 120,000 distinct CDR3 sequences, with more than 30% found just once. Sequencing used CD8+ T cells from cultured PBMCs, obtained from culture after CMV antigen stimulation. The source is a human donor in good health (CMV status not recorded). Some clones in this sample may be carry-over from other donors' samples.

The gene calls are TRBV6-2 or TRBV6-3 and TRBJ1-6; D is uncertain. The CDR3 loop spans 15 amino acids. The ends were cut back, 8 bases at V and 9 bases at J, with 20 bases in the middle. The germline CDR1 and CDR2 sequences are MNHEY and SVGEGT. DNA for the CDR3: TGTGCCAGCCATTGGAGTTGGGATTCGAGTTCACCCCTCCACTTT. Protein product: CASHWSWDSSSPLHF.

A few counts support this clonotype. The V call is TRBV20-1, the J call TRBJ1-1; D call uncertain. Germline V lookup: CDR1 DFQATT, CDR2 SNEGSKA (reference sequence). The CDR3 is made up of 13 amino acids. V lost 5 bases to trimming and J lost 5 bases, with 15 bases between them. CDR3 residues: CSASPLKRTEAFF. CDR3 in DNA: TGCAGTGCTTCCCCACTCAAGAGGACTGAAGCTTTCTTT.

There are a few counts of this clonotype. The genes are TRBV5-6 and TRBJ2-7; 7 nucleotides line up with TRBD1. Per the germline V gene, CDR1 is SGHDT and CDR2 is YYEEEE. CDR3 length: 15 amino acids. Trimming cost V 3 bases and J 5 bases; bases outside gene matches: 11. The CDR3 region is CASSSWMGTVHEQYF. The CDR3 DNA is TGTGCCAGCAGCTCTTGGATGGGGACAGTCCACGAGCAGTACTTC.

This clonotype was seen a few times. V is TRBV28 and J is TRBJ2-7; perhaps TRBD1 as D (6 bases). Per germline, CDR1 MDHEN and CDR2 SYDVKM. The CDR3 loop spans 14 amino acids. V shed 8 bases and J shed 2 bases, with 16 bases lying between them. CDR3 loop: CASESGDGPYEQYF. CDR3 nucleotide sequence: TGTGCCAGCGAATCAGGGGACGGCCCCTACGAGCAGTACTTC.

The sample holds many counts of this clonotype. The gene calls are TRBV2 and TRBJ1-4, with 7 bases identical to TRBD1. The junction had 6 bases not matched to a gene; V was cut back by 7 bases and J by 4 bases. The CDR3 extends over 14 amino acids. Germline V CDR1 and CDR2: SNHLY, FYNNEI. This CDR3 reads CASNPGQLNEKLFF. DNA for the CDR3: TGTGCCAGCAATCCGGGACAGCTTAATGAAAAACTGTTTTTT.

The chain joins TRBV12-3 or TRBV12-4 to TRBJ2-7; 11 bases are a match to TRBD2. The CDR3 has 16 residues. V shed 6 bases, J shed 6 bases, and the junction held 13 bases outside the gene matches. The CDR3 region is CASSPTGLAAQGEQYF. As DNA, the CDR3 is TGTGCCAGCAGCCCCACGGGACTAGCGGCGCAGGGCGAGCAGTACTTC.

CDR3 sequence reads: CASSGGTLVQAFF. Here the CDR3 DNA reads TGTGCCAGCAGCGGCGGGACTTTGGTGCAAGCTTTCTTT. The chain couples TRBV5-4 to TRBJ1-1; TRBD1 might be the D (5 bases). The CDR3 has 13 residues. V gave up 4 bases and J gave up 9 bases, with 16 bases separating them. Germline CDR1 and CDR2: SGHNT and YYREEE (reference sequence).

There are a few counts of this clonotype. The chain recombines TRBV18 with TRBJ2-7; D is unresolved. Looked up from germline, CDR1 is KGHSH and CDR2 is LQKENI. V lost 3 bases and J 0 bases, leaving 27 bases between the germline ends. CDR3 size: 20 residues. Here the CDR3 reads CASSPRRRSDSPMSSYEQYF. For the CDR3, the DNA is TGTGCCAGCTCACCCCGCCGCAGAAGCGATTCCCCTATGAGCTCCTACGAGCAGTACTTC.

The chain employs TRBV28 and TRBJ1-5; TRBD1 matches 9 bases. The CDR3 runs 19 residues. The junction had 16 bases not matched to a gene; V was cut back by 5 bases and J by 2 bases. Germline V gene sequence: CDR1 MDHEN, CDR2 SYDVKM. CDR3 coding DNA: TGTGCCAGCAGTCGTCTCCGGACAGGGGCGGTCACGGGCAATCAGCCCCAGCATTTT. Translated, it gives CASSRLRTGAVTGNQPQHF.

The rearrangement joins TRBV7-2 to TRBJ2-1; TRBD2 matches at 15 bases. Trimming removed 1 base from V and 4 bases from J; junction bases left unmatched: 14. The germline CDR1 and CDR2 sequences are SGHTA and FQGNSA. CDR3 size: 21 residues. CDR3 sequence: CASSLDVVGLAGGSRYNEQFF. CDR3 sequence (DNA): TGTGCCAGCAGCTTAGATGTTGTGGGACTAGCGGGGGGCTCGCGGTACAATGAGCAGTTCTTC.

This clonotype has only a few counts. The genes are TRBV7-2 and TRBJ2-2; the D gene is possibly TRBD1 (6 bases). Trimming took off 5 bases at V and 6 bases at J, with 7 bases between the two ends. The CDR3 runs 12 residues. CDR1 is SGHTA, CDR2 FQGNSA, per germline. The CDR3, as DNA: TGTGCCAGCAGCGAGGGGGCCGGGGAGCTGTTTTTT. It specifies CASSEGAGELFF.

This clonotype was recorded a few times. The DNA for the CDR3 is TGTGCCAGCAGTTTAGTTCAGGTCGGACAGCCCCAGCATTTT. Amino acid sequence: CASSLVQVGQPQHF. The chain has TRBV28 and TRBJ1-5; D ambiguous. V shed 2 bases and J shed 7 bases, with 12 bases lying between them. From germline, CDR1 is MDHEN and CDR2 SYDVKM. CDR3 length: 14 residues.

V and J are TRBV5-1 and TRBJ2-1; 9 nucleotides match TRBD2. CDR1 and CDR2 from the germline V gene are SGHRS and YFSETQ. Trimming took 5 bases from V and 7 from J; bases not matched to a gene: 7. The CDR3 is 14 amino acids. This chain's CDR3 is CASRQTSGRNEQFF. The CDR3 DNA is TGCGCCAGCAGGCAAACTAGCGGGCGGAATGAGCAGTTCTTC.

The chain combines TRBV24-1 with TRBJ2-2; D gene ambiguous. The V and J ends lost 1 base and 5 bases respectively, with 4 bases between them. The CDR3 is made up of 13 amino acids. The V gene's germline CDR1 is KGHDR and CDR2 SFDVKD. The CDR3 DNA follows: TGTGCCACCAGTGATTTTGGGACCGGGGAGCTGTTTTTT. It translates to CATSDFGTGELFF.

This clonotype was counted a few times. The chain has TRBV4-3 and TRBJ1-4, with 9 bases that match TRBD1. This CDR3 comprises 16 residues. Germline V CDR1 and CDR2: LGHNA, YSLEER. V dropped 4 bases and J dropped 4; count of bases not matched to a gene: 7. CDR3 DNA: TGCGCCAGCAGCCGCAACAGGGGGCAGGGTAATGAAAAACTGTTTTTT. Protein product: CASSRNRGQGNEKLFF.

This clonotype was seen at least ten times. The chain couples TRBV4-1 to TRBJ1-2; D remains ambiguous. Germline CDR1 and CDR2: MGHRA and YSYEKL. The V gene lost 2 bases and the J gene lost 5 bases, with 15 bases spanning the gap. The CDR3 runs to 15 residues. As DNA, the CDR3 is TGCGCCAGCAGCCAATCCAGTCAGCGTACGTATGGCTACACCTTC. Translated, it gives CASSQSSQRTYGYTF.

This clonotype was seen at least ten times. Written as DNA, the CDR3 is TGTGCCAGCAGCTTAGTCCCGGGGACCACCTCCTACGAGCAGTACTTC. Translated, it gives CASSLVPGTTSYEQYF. The chain has TRBV7-8 and TRBJ2-7; D is possibly TRBD1 or TRBD2 (5 bases each). CDR3 length equals 16 residues. Deletions cut 1 base from V and 0 bases from J, with 13 bases between. CDR1 and CDR2 from the germline V gene are SGHVS and FQNEAQ.

This clonotype was observed many times. The chain employs TRBV7-2 and TRBJ2-1; 15 nucleotides line up with TRBD2. V was clipped by 3 bases and J by 7 bases; unmatched bases: 10. Germline loops: CDR1 SGHTA, CDR2 FQGNSA. The CDR3 is 18 amino acids. The CDR3 bases are TGTGCCAGCAGCTTCGGGACTAGCGGGGGGCTACTGGTGAATGAGCAGTTCTTC. Translation: CASSFGTSGGLLVNEQFF.

The rearrangement links TRBV7-9 to TRBJ1-6; D gene unclear. CDR1 and CDR2 from the germline V gene are SEHNR and FQNEAQ (reference sequence). Trimming removed 1 base at V and 10 bases at J, with 5 bases between. This CDR3 has 12 amino acids. CDR3 loop: CASSLERSPLHF. The CDR3 nucleotides are TGTGCCAGCAGCTTAGAACGGTCACCCCTCCACTTT.

Notes on this clonotype: The missing conserved phenylalanine or tryptophan at the end of this CDR3 makes a read error likely. Here the CDR3 reads CASSLGVEAFL. CDR3 coding DNA: TGTGCCAGCAGCTTAGGGGTTGAAGCTTTCCTT. The V and J genes are TRBV7-9 and TRBJ1-1; D unresolved. This CDR3 has 11 residues. V was pared by 1 base and J by 7 bases, with 4 bases between. CDR1 and CDR2 (germline): SEHNR, FQNEAQ (reference sequence).

This clonotype came up many times. V usage is TRBV7-2 and J usage is TRBJ2-1; D perhaps matches TRBD2 (6 bases). Germline V gives CDR1 SGHTA, CDR2 FQGNSA. This CDR3 has 11 amino acids. Trimming took off 4 bases at V and 10 bases at J, with 8 bases between the two ends. The chain's CDR3 is CASSYGLEQFF. CDR3 nucleotide sequence: TGTGCCAGCAGCTATGGACTAGAGCAGTTCTTC.

V is TRBV28 and J is TRBJ1-2; D unclear. Germline loops: CDR1 MDHEN, CDR2 SYDVKM. V was shortened by 5 bases and J by 3 bases, with 13 bases between the two germline ends. This CDR3 has 14 amino acids. CDR3: CASSPSSDDYGYTF. Here the CDR3 DNA reads TGTGCCAGCAGTCCAAGTTCAGATGACTATGGCTACACCTTC.

The chain recombines TRBV28 with TRBJ2-5; no reliable D call. Trimming pared 2 bases from V and 5 bases from J, leaving 15 bases between. Germline CDR1 and CDR2: MDHEN and SYDVKM. This CDR3 comprises 15 residues. CDR3 loop: CASSLMPPGRETQYF. CDR3 nucleotides: TGTGCCAGCAGTTTAATGCCACCGGGTAGGGAGACCCAGTACTTC.